There are a few counts of the clone carrying this T cell receptor (beta chain). Its matching antigen is unknown. These data belong to a study of T and B cells in COVID-19 patients. General observations from the study: Exclusive to the recovered cohort were some 2,500 TCR clusters, a few dozen of them with low generation probability. Few blood samples existed from mildly ill patients during symptoms or early in severe cases.

The CDR3 is 15 residues long. CDR1 and CDR2 from the germline V gene are SGHTA and FQGNSA. Trimming shortened V by 5 bases and J by 3 bases, and 14 bases separated the two germline ends. TRB rearrangements were amplified by multiplex PCR with BIOMED2 TRB-A/B primers. TCRdb analysed the multiplex PCR reads with MiXCR anew, one entry per CDR3 protein. The table has just over 7,000 distinct CDR3 sequences, about 22% seen once. Blood genomic DNA input for TRB amplification was roughly 250-550 ng. V is TRBV7-2 and J is TRBJ1-3; D may be TRBD1 (5 bases). The sequenced material came from blood. This receptor was taken from a human donor who had recovered from COVID-19. The CDR3 here is CASSTDQGRGNTIYF. Here the CDR3 DNA reads TGTGCCAGCAGCACCGATCAGGGCCGTGGAAACACCATATATTTT.